The rows below give T cell receptor beta chains drawn from one sample of a study of T cells after yellow fever vaccination. TCRdb used MiXCR to reprocess the 5' RACE reads, holding one entry per CDR3 protein. The table has just under 600,000 distinct CDR3 sequences, about 13% seen once. Sequenced here: PBMCs, sampled on the day of the yellow fever booster vaccination. The receptor source for this set is a man aged 25-45 years who received the YFV17D yellow fever vaccine. Each CDR3 is given with its conserved first and last residue. A D gene is named only where the DNA matches it firmly. Rows give clone size only sometimes, using once, few, many, or a class for an expanded clone.

abundance | d_gene | j_gene | v_gene | len | CDR3nt | CDR3aa
. | . | TRBJ1-5 | TRBV27 | 15 | TGTGCCAGCAGTTTAGAGGGGCTTGGAAATCAGCCCCAGCATTTT | CASSLEGLGNQPQHF
. | . | TRBJ2-7 | TRBV6-6 | 12 | TGTGCCAGCGGGGAAGTCGCCTACGAGCAGTACTTC | CASGEVAYEQYF
. | . | TRBJ1-1 | TRBV28 | 15 | TGTGCCAGCAGTTTAGGGGGAAGGGTGAACACTGAAGCTTTCTTT | CASSLGGRVNTEAFF
. | . | TRBJ1-6 | TRBV7-9 | 14 | TGTGCCAGCAGCTTATCGGTCATCTGGTCACCCCTCCACTTT | CASSLSVIWSPLHF
. | TRBD2 | TRBJ2-2 | TRBV20-1 | 16 | TGCAGTGCTAGAAAGAAGCGGGAGGGCCTGGCCGGGGAGCTGTTTTTT | CSARKKREGLAGELFF
. | TRBD1 | TRBJ2-5 | TRBV29-1 | 12 | TGCAGCGGAAGGGACAGCCAAGAGACCCAGTACTTC | CSGRDSQETQYF
. | . | TRBJ1-1 | TRBV12-3/TRBV12-4 | 15 | TGTGCCAGCAGTCTCCGCAGCCCAGGGGCCACTGAAGCTTTCTTT | CASSLRSPGATEAFF
. | TRBD1 | TRBJ2-1 | TRBV7-8 | 15 | TGTGCCAGCAGCTTAGTCAGGGGGCCTGACAATGAGCAGTTCTTC | CASSLVRGPDNEQFF
few | . | TRBJ2-1 | TRBV21-1 | 16 | TGTGCCAGCAGCAAAGTGGGGGTCCTCATCTACAATGAGCAGTTCTTC | CASSKVGVLIYNEQFF
few | TRBD1 | TRBJ2-2 | TRBV4-3 | 16 | TGCGCCAGCAGCCCGGGACAGGGCAAAGGCACCGGGGAGCTGTTTTTT | CASSPGQGKGTGELFF
few | . | TRBJ2-3 | TRBV1 | 16 | TGCACCAGCAGCCAGGCCCGGGCTAGCGCCACAGATACGCAGTATTTT | CTSSQARASATDTQYF
. | . | TRBJ2-6 | TRBV7-3 | 16 | TGTGCCAGCAGCTTAACTCCAGACTCTGGGGCCAACGTCCTGACTTTC | CASSLTPDSGANVLTF
few | . | TRBJ1-1 | TRBV7-2 | 15 | TGTGCCAGCAGCTTCCCCCTAGGGGGGGAGACTGAAGCTTTCTTT | CASSFPLGGETEAFF
. | . | TRBJ2-3 | TRBV7-3 | 14 | TGTGCCAGCAGCGACGATGTTAGCACGGATACGCAGTATTTT | CASSDDVSTDTQYF
. | . | TRBJ2-2 | TRBV9 | 13 | TGTGCCAGCAGCAAGGGGCGCACCGGGGAGCTGTTTTTT | CASSKGRTGELFF
few | TRBD2 | TRBJ2-7 | TRBV5-1 | 17 | TGCGCCAGCAGCTTGGATGCAGCGGGAGGGCTCTCCTACGAGCAGTACTTC | CASSLDAAGGLSYEQYF
few | TRBD1 | TRBJ2-7 | TRBV18 | 14 | TGTGCCAGCTCACCAGCGGACAGGGCTTACGAGCAGTACTTC | CASSPADRAYEQYF
many | TRBD2 | TRBJ2-1 | TRBV18 | 16 | TGTGCCAGCAGCCCCTTAGCGGGGAGCTCCTACAATGAGCAGTTCTTC | CASSPLAGSSYNEQFF
. | . | TRBJ1-5 | TRBV27 | 13 | TGTGCCAGCAGTTTAACAGCCAATCAGCCCCAGCATTTT | CASSLTANQPQHF
few | . | TRBJ1-5 | TRBV20-1 | 14 | TGCAGTGCTAGAGACCGGTCGAGCAATCAGCCCCAGCATTTT | CSARDRSSNQPQHF
. | . | TRBJ1-1 | TRBV12-3/TRBV12-4 | 12 | TGTGCCAGCAGATCACGGGGCTCTGAAGCTTTCTTT | CASRSRGSEAFF
. | . | TRBJ2-2 | TRBV29-1 | 11 | TGCAGCGTTCCAGCCACCGGGGAGCTGTTTTTT | CSVPATGELFF
few | . | TRBJ1-2 | TRBV7-2 | 14 | TGTGCCAGCAGCTTAGAAATGTCTAACTATGGCTACACCTTC | CASSLEMSNYGYTF
few | . | TRBJ2-5 | TRBV20-1 | 13 | TGCAGTGCCCCCGAGCTGCCGATGCAGACCCAGTACTTC | CSAPELPMQTQYF
. | . | TRBJ2-2 | TRBV11-2 | 14 | TGTGCCAGCAGCTTAAACACGGGCACCGGGGAGCTGTTTTTT | CASSLNTGTGELFF
few | . | TRBJ2-7 | TRBV7-2 | 14 | TGTGCCAGCAGCGCTCGGGGTGGAGGATACGAGCAGTACTTC | CASSARGGGYEQYF
. | TRBD1 | TRBJ1-1 | TRBV15 | 14 | TGTGCCACCAGCCTACGGGACAGGGGAACTGAAGCTTTCTTT | CATSLRDRGTEAFF
once | . | TRBJ1-4 | TRBV7-2 | 16 | TGTGCCAGCAGCTTAGCGGGGACCTATACTAATGAAAAACTGTTTTTT | CASSLAGTYTNEKLFF
many | TRBD2 | TRBJ2-7 | TRBV18 | 15 | TGTGCCAGCAGCCCTGGGGCTAGCGGATCCTACGAGCAGTACTTC | CASSPGASGSYEQYF
few | . | TRBJ2-5 | TRBV4-2 | 13 | TGTGCCAGCAGCCAAGGTCAGAGGGAGACCCAGTACTTC | CASSQGQRETQYF
. | TRBD2 | TRBJ2-3 | TRBV10-3 | 16 | TGTGCCATCAATGTCGGCGGGAGCACTAGAGAGGATACGCAGTATTTT | CAINVGGSTREDTQYF
few | TRBD2 | TRBJ2-5 | TRBV7-3 | 19 | TGTGCCAGCAGCCCACAGAAGCTCGGACTAGCGGACAGCCAAGAGACCCAGTACTTC | CASSPQKLGLADSQETQYF
few | . | TRBJ2-5 | TRBV7-2 | 15 | TGTGCCAGCAGCCTTTTTAGGACAGACGAAGAGACCCAGTACTTC | CASSLFRTDEETQYF
few | . | TRBJ2-7 | TRBV24-1 | 13 | TGTGCCGTCGAGACGGGACACCCCTACGAGCAGTACTTC | CAVETGHPYEQYF
. | . | TRBJ2-1 | TRBV5-6 | 17 | TGTGCCAGCAGCTCGGCTGGTCCGGGGGCGGCTTACAATGAGCAGTTCTTC | CASSSAGPGAAYNEQFF
. | . | TRBJ2-3 | TRBV20-1 | 10 | TGCAGTGCTAGGATGGATACGCAGTATTTT | CSARMDTQYF
few | . | TRBJ2-1 | TRBV19 | 13 | TGTGCCAGCGGAAGCGGGTCCTACAATGAGCAGTTCTTC | CASGSGSYNEQFF
. | TRBD1 | TRBJ2-3 | TRBV5-1 | 13 | TGCGCCAGCACCACAGGGGCAAGGGTGGCGCAGTATTTT | CASTTGARVAQYF
. | TRBD2 | TRBJ2-3 | TRBV5-1 | 14 | TGCGCCAGCAGCTTGGACAGCGGGAGGGATACGCAGTATTTT | CASSLDSGRDTQYF
. | . | TRBJ1-5 | TRBV3-1 | 15 | TGTGCCAGCAGCTCGGCCAGTTCCCTAGGCCAGCCCCAGCATTTT | CASSSASSLGQPQHF
. | . | TRBJ2-7 | TRBV7-9 | 14 | TGTGCCAGCAGCTTACAATTGGCACTAGACGAGCAGTACTTC | CASSLQLALDEQYF
few | . | TRBJ1-2 | TRBV12-3/TRBV12-4 | 14 | TGTGCCAGCAGTTTCTGGAGGGGAGGGTATGGCTACACCTTC | CASSFWRGGYGYTF
. | . | TRBJ2-7 | TRBV4-3 | 14 | TGCGCCAGCAGCCAAGATACGGGGGATCGGGAGCAGTACTTC | CASSQDTGDREQYF